This TCR beta chain was sequenced during a study of cytomegalovirus exposure and HLA in healthy donors. The PCR made use of 60 Vbeta and 13 Jbeta primers. Measured with immunoSEQ multiplex PCR; TCRdb has only the in-frame clones, and not every one. Of roughly 120,000 clones listed, approximately 69% are singletons. Germline CDR1 reads SQVTM; CDR2 reads ANQGSEA. Trimming removed 4 bases at V and 0 bases at J, with 9 bases between. The CDR3 is made up of 13 amino acids. The source is a woman between 45 and 65 years old in good health and CMV-seropositive. This chain uses TRBV29-1 with TRBJ1-1; a weak D match, TRBD1 (6 bases). Sequenced: PBMCs. CDR3 nucleotide sequence: TGCAGCGTTGGGACAGAATTGAACACTGAAGCTTTCTTT. It specifies CSVGTELNTEAFF.